The rows below give T cell receptor beta chains drawn from one sample of a study of cytomegalovirus exposure and HLA in healthy donors. Some clones are missing from TCRdb's copy, which holds only in-frame ones; the method was immunoSEQ multiplex PCR. The sample includes about 190,000 clones, more than 75% of them seen just once. The sample taken for sequencing was PBMCs. The receptor set was obtained from a woman under 30 in good health and CMV-seronegative. CDR3s include the opening cysteine and the closing phenylalanine or tryptophan. The D gene is left open where the match is weak. Size is omitted from some rows. Given values are once, few, many or a class for expanded clones.

D: .; J: TRBJ2-1; size: .; V: TRBV18; DNA: TGTGCCAGCTCATCTGATAACTCGGCCTACAATGAGCAGTTCTTC; CDR3: CASSSDNSAYNEQFF
D: .; J: TRBJ1-1; size: .; V: TRBV11-2; DNA: TGTGCCAGCAGCTTAGTCGGCGGTTTGAACACTGAAGCTTTCTTT; CDR3: CASSLVGGLNTEAFF
D: TRBD2; J: TRBJ2-1; size: .; V: TRBV18; DNA: TGTGCCAGCTCACCGACCCGGGAGGCCCTAAATGAGCAGTTCTTC; CDR3: CASSPTREALNEQFF
D: TRBD1; J: TRBJ2-3; size: .; V: TRBV27; DNA: TGTGCCAGCATGGACAGGGGGCTTTGGGATACGCAGTATTTT; CDR3: CASMDRGLWDTQYF
D: .; J: TRBJ1-5; size: few; V: TRBV10-2; DNA: TGCGCCAGCAGTGAGTTCGGGGTCGGCAATCAGCCCCAGCATTTT; CDR3: CASSEFGVGNQPQHF
D: TRBD1; J: TRBJ1-6; size: .; V: TRBV6-5; DNA: TGTGCCAGCAGTCAAGACAGGGGGTTTAATTCACCCCTCCACTTT; CDR3: CASSQDRGFNSPLHF
D: .; J: TRBJ1-4; size: once; V: TRBV2; DNA: TGTGCCAGCACGCAGGCGGGAGAAAAACTGTTTTTT; CDR3: CASTQAGEKLFF
D: TRBD1; J: TRBJ2-7; size: .; V: TRBV4-1; DNA: TGCGCCAGCAGCCAAGATGATGACAGGGGACGGCACGAGCAGTACTTC; CDR3: CASSQDDDRGRHEQYF
D: TRBD1; J: TRBJ1-2; size: .; V: TRBV5-1; DNA: TGCGCCAGCAGCTTGGCGGGGACAGATTTCTATGGCTACACCTTC; CDR3: CASSLAGTDFYGYTF
D: TRBD2; J: TRBJ2-1; size: once; V: TRBV27; DNA: TGTGCCAGCAGTTTACAAGCGGGGCTATACAATGAGCAGTTCTTC; CDR3: CASSLQAGLYNEQFF
D: .; J: TRBJ1-4; size: .; V: TRBV6-1; DNA: TGTGCCAGCAGACTCACGACAGGCCTTAGCGAAAAACTGTTTTTT; CDR3: CASRLTTGLSEKLFF
D: TRBD2; J: TRBJ2-7; size: .; V: TRBV7-9; DNA: TGTGCCAGCAGCCCGACTAGCGGGAGTCACGAGCAGTACTTC; CDR3: CASSPTSGSHEQYF
D: TRBD1; J: TRBJ1-1; size: .; V: TRBV18; DNA: TGTGCCAGCTCACCTCGACAGGGGGCCAAGAACACTGAAGCTTTCTTT; CDR3: CASSPRQGAKNTEAFF
D: .; J: TRBJ2-7; size: .; V: TRBV27; DNA: TGTGCCAGCAGTTCCCTGTCCGGGACTGGTCCTTACGAGCAGTACTTC; CDR3: CASSSLSGTGPYEQYF
D: TRBD1; J: TRBJ2-7; size: once; V: TRBV6-1; DNA: TGTGCCAGCAGGGTCGCGGGGACAGGGTTTCTCGAGCAGTACTTC; CDR3: CASRVAGTGFLEQYF
D: TRBD1; J: TRBJ2-3; size: .; V: TRBV18; DNA: TGTGCCAGCTCACTAAGGGACAGAACGGATACGCAGTATTTT; CDR3: CASSLRDRTDTQYF
D: .; J: TRBJ1-2; size: .; V: TRBV7-9; DNA: TGTGCCAGCGTTGTCGGGGAGTCTTATGGCTACACCTTC; CDR3: CASVVGESYGYTF
D: TRBD1; J: TRBJ1-5; size: .; V: TRBV10-3; DNA: TGTGCCATCAGTGTGGGACAGGAATCAATCCTGCCCCAGCATTTT; CDR3: CAISVGQESILPQHF
D: .; J: TRBJ1-1; size: .; V: TRBV9; DNA: TGTGCCAGCAGCGCCGGGGGCACTGAAGCTTTCTTT; CDR3: CASSAGGTEAFF
D: .; J: TRBJ1-5; size: .; V: TRBV28; DNA: TGTGCCAGCAGTTACTCCCACGCAGGTCCCTTGCAGCCCCAGCATTTT; CDR3: CASSYSHAGPLQPQHF
D: .; J: TRBJ2-1; size: .; V: TRBV6-1; DNA: TGTGCCAGCAGTCACCGTAGTGATGAGCAGTTCTTC; CDR3: CASSHRSDEQFF
D: .; J: TRBJ2-1; size: .; V: TRBV7-9; DNA: TGTGCCAGCAGCTTAGTAGGACAGAGCCTCTTGGAGCAGTTCTTC; CDR3: CASSLVGQSLLEQFF
D: .; J: TRBJ1-1; size: .; V: TRBV12-5; DNA: TGTGCTAGTGCCCTGACAGTGCGGAGCACTGAAGCTTTCTTT; CDR3: CASALTVRSTEAFF
D: .; J: TRBJ1-5; size: .; V: TRBV18; DNA: TGTGCCAGCTCACCATATGAAGGGGGAGATAGCAATCAGCCCCAGCATTTT; CDR3: CASSPYEGGDSNQPQHF
D: TRBD2; J: TRBJ2-3; size: few; V: TRBV15; DNA: TGTGCCACCAGCAGAGACCGGAGCGGGAGTGAAACAGATACGCAGTATTTT; CDR3: CATSRDRSGSETDTQYF
D: .; J: TRBJ2-5; size: .; V: TRBV13; DNA: TGTGCCAGCAGCCGCCAAGAGCTATGGGAGACCCAGTACTTC; CDR3: CASSRQELWETQYF
D: .; J: TRBJ2-1; size: .; V: TRBV19; DNA: TGTGCCAGTAGTATCGTGCCAGCCCGACGGGATGAGCAGTTCTTC; CDR3: CASSIVPARRDEQFF
D: TRBD1; J: TRBJ1-2; size: .; V: TRBV2; DNA: TGTGCCAGCAGTGACGAAGGGGGCAACTATGGCTACACCTTC; CDR3: CASSDEGGNYGYTF
D: .; J: TRBJ2-7; size: .; V: TRBV29-1; DNA: TGCAGCGCCACGTTGGGCTACGAGCAGTACTTC; CDR3: CSATLGYEQYF
D: .; J: TRBJ2-1; size: .; V: TRBV11-3; DNA: TGTGCCAGCAGCCGGGAGAGGGGCAATGAGCAGTTCTTC; CDR3: CASSRERGNEQFF
D: .; J: TRBJ2-3; size: few; V: TRBV7-9; DNA: TGTGCCAGCAGCTTAGACATTCTCACAGATACGCAGTATTTT; CDR3: CASSLDILTDTQYF
D: TRBD1; J: TRBJ1-1; size: .; V: TRBV19; DNA: TGTGCCAGCTCGGACAGGGGGTACCTGGAAGCTTTCTTT; CDR3: CASSDRGYLEAFF
D: .; J: TRBJ1-2; size: .; V: TRBV5-1; DNA: TGCGCCAGTACGAGTAGAGGTGAGAATGGCTACACCTTC; CDR3: CASTSRGENGYTF
D: .; J: TRBJ2-1; size: .; V: TRBV30; DNA: TGTGCCTGGAGTGGATTAGCGGTGGGACCGGCGTCGGGGCAGGCGATCTTC; CDR3: CAWSGLAVGPASGQAIF
D: .; J: TRBJ2-2; size: .; V: TRBV29-1; DNA: TGCAGCGTGGAAGGAGGGCACACCGGGGAGCTGTTTTTT; CDR3: CSVEGGHTGELFF
D: .; J: TRBJ2-1; size: once; V: TRBV28; DNA: TGTGCCAGCAGTTTATCCCCACTAGGGCAGTTCTTC; CDR3: CASSLSPLGQFF
D: .; J: TRBJ2-1; size: .; V: TRBV28; DNA: TGTGCCAGCAGTTCACCGAGCGGAGGGCCGGTTGAGCAGTTCTTC; CDR3: CASSSPSGGPVEQFF
D: TRBD2; J: TRBJ2-7; size: once; V: TRBV27; DNA: TGTGCCAGCAGTTTAAGTGGCGGGAGAAGCGAGCAGTACTTC; CDR3: CASSLSGGRSEQYF
D: TRBD1; J: TRBJ2-6; size: .; V: TRBV5-1; DNA: TGCGCCAGCAGCGGGACAGTTCTCTCTGGGGCCAACGTCCTGACTTTC; CDR3: CASSGTVLSGANVLTF
D: .; J: TRBJ2-3; size: once; V: TRBV7-9; DNA: TGTTCCAGCAGCTTAGTGTCGGATACGCAGTATTTT; CDR3: CSSSLVSDTQYF
D: TRBD1; J: TRBJ1-1; size: .; V: TRBV7-9; DNA: TGTGCCAGTGGGACAGGGTGGGCTGAAGCTTTCTTT; CDR3: CASGTGWAEAFF
D: .; J: TRBJ1-1; size: .; V: TRBV11-3; DNA: TGTGCCAGCAGTTCCACAGGGCGAACTGAAGCTTTCTTT; CDR3: CASSSTGRTEAFF
D: .; J: TRBJ1-5; size: once; V: TRBV5-5; DNA: TGTGCCAGCAGCTTGGTCGGTGCCAGGGTCCGCAATCAGCCCCAGCATTTT; CDR3: CASSLVGARVRNQPQHF
D: .; J: TRBJ1-3; size: .; V: TRBV11-2; DNA: TGTGCCAGCAGCTTCGCACAGGGTTTGTCTGGAAACACCATATATTTT; CDR3: CASSFAQGLSGNTIYF
D: .; J: TRBJ2-3; size: .; V: TRBV6-5; DNA: TGTGCCAGCAGCGTAGATAGATACTCGCAGTATTTT; CDR3: CASSVDRYSQYF
D: TRBD1; J: TRBJ2-7; size: .; V: TRBV5-6; DNA: TGTGCCAGCATGCATAGGACAGGGAGCTCCTACGAGCAGTACTTC; CDR3: CASMHRTGSSYEQYF
D: .; J: TRBJ1-2; size: .; V: TRBV29-1; DNA: TGCAGCGTGACGCGAAGGGAAGGGCAGGGCGGTGGCTACACCTTC; CDR3: CSVTRREGQGGGYTF
D: .; J: TRBJ1-4; size: few; V: TRBV20-1; DNA: TGCAGTGCTATCCAGAATGAAAAACTGTTTTTT; CDR3: CSAIQNEKLFF
D: TRBD2; J: TRBJ2-7; size: .; V: TRBV29-1; DNA: TGCAGCGTTTCGGGACTAGGAAAAAACGGCGAGCAGTACTTC; CDR3: CSVSGLGKNGEQYF